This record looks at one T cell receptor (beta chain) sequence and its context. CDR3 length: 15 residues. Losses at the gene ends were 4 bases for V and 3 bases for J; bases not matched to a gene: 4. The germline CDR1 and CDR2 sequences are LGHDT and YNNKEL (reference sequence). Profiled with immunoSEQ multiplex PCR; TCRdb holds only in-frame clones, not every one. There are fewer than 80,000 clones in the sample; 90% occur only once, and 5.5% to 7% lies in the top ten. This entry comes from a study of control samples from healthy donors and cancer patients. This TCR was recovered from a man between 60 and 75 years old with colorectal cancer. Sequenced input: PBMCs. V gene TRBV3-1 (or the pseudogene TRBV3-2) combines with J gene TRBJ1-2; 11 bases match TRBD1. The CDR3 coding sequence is TGTGCCAGCAGCCTCCGGGACAGGGGGGACTATGGCTACACCTTC. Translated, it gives CASSLRDRGDYGYTF.